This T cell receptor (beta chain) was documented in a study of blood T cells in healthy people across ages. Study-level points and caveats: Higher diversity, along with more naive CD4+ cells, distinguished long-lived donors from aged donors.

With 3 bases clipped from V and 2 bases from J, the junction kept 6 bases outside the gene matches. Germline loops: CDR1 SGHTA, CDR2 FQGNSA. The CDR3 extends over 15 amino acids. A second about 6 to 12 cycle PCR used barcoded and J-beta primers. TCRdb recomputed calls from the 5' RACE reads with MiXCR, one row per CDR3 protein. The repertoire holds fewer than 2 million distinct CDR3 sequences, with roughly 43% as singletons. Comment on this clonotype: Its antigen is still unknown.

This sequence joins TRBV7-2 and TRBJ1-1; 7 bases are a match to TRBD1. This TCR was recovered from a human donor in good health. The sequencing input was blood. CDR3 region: CASSFGGQINTEAFF. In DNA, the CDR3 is TGTGCCAGCAGCTTCGGGGGACAGATAAACACTGAAGCTTTCTTT.